A single sample is the source of the 3 T cell receptor beta chains below, sequenced in a study of technical replicates of blood from a handful of donors. The method was immunoSEQ multiplex PCR; TCRdb's version includes in-frame clones alone and lacks a portion of them. The table includes about 60,000 clones, nearly 95% detected once. Source material: PBMCs. The receptors originated from a human donor in good health. Some clones in this sample may be carry-over from other donors' samples.

This chain connects TRBV30 to TRBJ1-2; 8 nucleotides align to TRBD1. Germline values: CDR1 GTSNPN, CDR2 SVGIG (reference sequence). J lost 4 bases, V lost 4 bases, and 5 bases had no gene match. The CDR3 extends over 13 amino acids. The CDR3 region is CAWNRGQGYGYTF. The CDR3 region has the DNA TGTGCCTGGAATCGCGGACAGGGCTATGGCTACACCTTC.

The chain couples TRBV18 to TRBJ1-2, with 7 bases aligning to TRBD1. Germline V CDR1 and CDR2: KGHSH, LQKENI. The CDR3 has 14 amino acids. V was clipped by 3 bases and J by 4 bases; unmatched bases: 5. This CDR3 is CASSPQGGAYGYTF. In nucleotides, the CDR3 is TGTGCCAGCTCACCCCAGGGGGGTGCCTATGGCTACACCTTC. Looking up the rest from reference TRBV18 and TRBJ1-2 gives the full variable domain: NAGVMQNPRHLVRRRGQEARLRCSPMKGHSHVYWYRQLPEEGLKFMVYLQKENIIDESGMPKERFSAEFPKEGPSILRIQQVVRGDSAAYFCASSPQGGAYGYTFGSGTRLTVV.

This clone has just one count. The chain has TRBV20-1 and TRBJ2-7; D is uncertain. This CDR3 is built from 11 residues. Trimming removed 2 bases from V and 6 bases from J, with 8 bases in between. Germline CDR1 reads DFQATT; CDR2 reads SNEGSKA (reference sequence). CDR3 in DNA: TGCAGTGCTAGACTTGGCCGCGAGCAGTACTTC. Amino acid sequence: CSARLGREQYF.